This T cell receptor (beta chain) derives from a study of regulatory T cells in long-lasting Graves disease. In the study overall: Graves' patients (newly diagnosed) had been on antithyroid drugs under 3 months.

This clonotype was recorded at least ten times. The time point: newly diagnosed GD, antithyroid drugs for less than 3 months. Isolated PBMC RNA provided the starting material for the TCR library. Combining iRepertoire HTBI primers with Arm-PCR of CDR3 regions, the authors built TCR beta libraries. TCRdb processed the multiplex PCR reads anew with MiXCR; each CDR3 protein has one entry. The profile shows 400,000 to 550,000 distinct CDR3 sequences, 14% to 15% of them singletons. The sample was also linked to a second study, of T cells in Graves' hyperthyroidism and ophthalmopathy. That source adds: Those with hyperthyroidism were 18 to 65 years old, newly diagnosed, and ill for under 2 months. Carried out on the TCR CDR3, a first-round RT-PCR used the HTBI primer set.

The clonotype comes from a woman aged 25 to 45 with Graves disease. Sequencing was performed on peripheral blood mononuclear cells (PBMCs), taken at new diagnosis, from a patient treated with antithyroid drugs.

The CDR3 here is CASSPRTGGGRTDTQYF. CDR3 sequence (DNA): TGTGCCAGCTCACCTCGGACAGGGGGCGGTCGCACAGATACGCAGTATTTT. The rearrangement joins TRBV18 to TRBJ2-3, with TRBD1 matching 11 bases. Germline V gene sequence: CDR1 KGHSH, CDR2 LQKENI. V shed 3 bases, J shed 1 base, and the junction held 6 bases outside the gene matches. The CDR3 is 17 residues long.